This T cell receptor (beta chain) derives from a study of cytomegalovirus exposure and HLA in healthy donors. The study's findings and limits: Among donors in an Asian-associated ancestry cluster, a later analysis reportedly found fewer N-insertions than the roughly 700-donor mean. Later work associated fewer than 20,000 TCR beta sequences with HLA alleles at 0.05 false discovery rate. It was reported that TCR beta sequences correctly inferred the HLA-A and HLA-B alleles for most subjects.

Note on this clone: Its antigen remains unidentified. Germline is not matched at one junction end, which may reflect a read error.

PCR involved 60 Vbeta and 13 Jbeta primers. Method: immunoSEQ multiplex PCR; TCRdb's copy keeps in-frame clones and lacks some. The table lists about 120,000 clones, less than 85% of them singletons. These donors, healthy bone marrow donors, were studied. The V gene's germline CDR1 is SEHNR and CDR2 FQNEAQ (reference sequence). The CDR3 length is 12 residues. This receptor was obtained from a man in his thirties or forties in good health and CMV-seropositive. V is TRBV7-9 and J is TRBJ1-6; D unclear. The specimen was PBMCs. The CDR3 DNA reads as TGTTCCAGCAGCTTATCCGGGAGAGCCCTCCACTTT. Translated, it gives CSSSLSGRALHF.